This entry features one T cell receptor beta chain sequence. The sample comes from a study of blood T cell repertoires in COVID-19. Study context: Specimens from acute and convalescent COVID-19 originated in the United States, Italy and Spain. PBMCs, B-cell-depleted T cells, or T cells were the source of the cDNA or gDNA that made up the material.

Everyone who took part was roughly 18 to 89 years old, and they came from some 23 US areas. Profiled with immunoSEQ multiplex PCR; TCRdb holds only in-frame clones, not every one. The profile shows 260,000 or so clones, approximately 90% of them singletons. CDR1 is SGHRS and CDR2 is YFSETQ in the germline V gene. The CDR3 loop spans 14 amino acids. The junction had 6 bases not matched to a gene; V was cut back by 3 bases and J by 8 bases. This sequence joins TRBV5-1 and TRBJ1-4, with 8 bases matching TRBD1. The source is a woman aged 25 to 39 with acute COVID-19. The sample was PBMCs or T cells enriched from blood (not recorded which). The CDR3 sequence is CASSSGAGGEKLFF. CDR3 in DNA: TGCGCCAGCAGCTCGGGGGCAGGGGGCGAAAAACTGTTTTTT.